These T cell receptor beta chains were read from a single sample in a study of blood T cell repertoires in COVID-19. Sequencing used immunoSEQ multiplex PCR; TCRdb keeps in-frame clones, though not all of them. The table has 380,000 or so clones, roughly 90% seen once; the top ten hold 1% to 1.5%. Sequenced material: peripheral blood. These receptors were collected from a man aged 40-49 years with acute or convalescent COVID-19. The CDR3 runs from the conserved cysteine through the conserved F or W. D genes are given only for firm matches. Some rows have no size entry. The others give once, few or many, or a class for an expanded clone.

NA	TRBJ2-5	NA	TRBV27	CASLETQYF	TGTGCCAGCCTAGAGACCCAGTACTTC
NA	TRBJ1-6	NA	TRBV6-5	CASSYWTGDFRSPLHF	TGTGCCAGCAGTTACTGGACCGGGGATTTTCGATCACCCCTCCACTTT
NA	TRBJ1-5	NA	TRBV28	CASSLYPRVGGNQPQHF	TGTGCCAGCAGTTTATACCCTCGGGTCGGGGGCAATCAGCCCCAGCATTTT
NA	TRBJ2-1	NA	TRBV12-5	CASGSLTRGLIRRDSSYNEQFF	TGTGCTAGTGGTTCACTTACTCGGGGGTTAATCAGGCGGGATTCTTCCTACAATGAGCAGTTCTTC
TRBD1	TRBJ1-5	once	TRBV12-3/TRBV12-4	CASSDRGQPQHF	TGTGCCAGCAGTGACAGGGGTCAGCCCCAGCATTTT
TRBD2	TRBJ2-3	NA	TRBV27	CASSPNLGLVFTDTQYF	TGTGCCAGCAGCCCCAACCTGGGACTAGTCTTCACAGATACGCAGTATTTT
TRBD2	TRBJ2-1	once	TRBV7-9	CASSSHPAGRSYNEQFF	TGTGCCAGCAGCTCCCACCCAGCGGGGCGGTCCTACAATGAGCAGTTCTTC
NA	TRBJ2-2	NA	TRBV5-1	CASSYSGHNTGELFF	TGCGCCAGCAGCTATTCGGGACATAACACCGGGGAGCTGTTTTTT
TRBD1	TRBJ2-7	NA	TRBV5-4	CASSPRGQNYEQYF	TGTGCCAGCAGCCCGAGGGGACAGAACTACGAGCAGTACTTC
NA	TRBJ2-2	NA	TRBV5-4	CASSKDTHNTGELFF	TGTGCCAGCAGCAAGGACACACATAACACCGGGGAGCTGTTTTTT
NA	TRBJ1-1	once	TRBV5-4	CASIYSPRASGRNTEAFF	TGTGCCAGCATCTATTCCCCGAGGGCATCCGGGAGGAACACTGAAGCTTTCTTT
TRBD2	TRBJ2-3	NA	TRBV9	CASSLLAGGGGDTQYF	TGTGCCAGCAGCCTGCTAGCGGGAGGGGGAGGAGATACGCAGTATTTT
NA	TRBJ1-1	NA	TRBV30	CAWGPRQGDTEAFF	TGTGCCTGGGGGCCACGCCAAGGTGACACTGAAGCTTTCTTT
TRBD1	TRBJ1-3	NA	TRBV3-1/TRBV3-2	CASSRTGGVGNTIYF	TGTGCCAGCAGCCGGACAGGGGGCGTGGGAAACACCATATATTTT
NA	TRBJ1-6	NA	TRBV9	CASSVLSSPLHF	TGTGCCAGCAGCGTTCTCAGTTCACCCCTCCACTTT
TRBD1	TRBJ1-6	NA	TRBV10-3	CAISARQGENSPLHF	TGTGCCATCAGTGCCCGACAGGGTGAGAATTCACCCCTCCACTTT
NA	TRBJ1-4	NA	TRBV12-3/TRBV12-4	CASCKLNEKLFF	TGTGCCAGCTGCAAGCTTAATGAAAAACTGTTTTTT
NA	TRBJ2-1	NA	TRBV6-5	CASSYSWRSSYNEQFF	TGTGCCAGCAGTTACTCGTGGCGGAGCTCCTACAATGAGCAGTTCTTC
NA	TRBJ1-1	NA	TRBV19	CASSIGTGNTEAFF	TGTGCCAGTAGTATAGGTACAGGGAACACTGAAGCTTTCTTT
NA	TRBJ2-5	NA	TRBV6-5	CATARGKTQYF	TGTGCCACCGCACGGGGAAAGACCCAGTACTTC
TRBD2	TRBJ2-1	NA	TRBV4-2	CASSPERELNNEQFF	TGTGCCAGCAGCCCGGAGCGGGAGTTAAACAATGAGCAGTTCTTC
NA	TRBJ1-6	NA	TRBV5-8	CASSFGENSPLHF	TGTGCCAGCAGCTTCGGAGAAAATTCACCCCTCCACTTT
TRBD1	TRBJ1-4	NA	TRBV18	CASSPLGQGEEKLFF	TGTGCCAGCTCACCCCTGGGACAGGGAGAGGAAAAACTGTTTTTT
NA	TRBJ1-6	NA	TRBV27	CASSSLSSYNSPLHF	TGTGCCAGCAGTTCCCTAAGCTCCTATAATTCACCCCTCCACTTT
TRBD1	TRBJ1-3	NA	TRBV18	CASSPGQGNGNTIYF	TGTGCCAGCTCACCGGGACAGGGGAATGGAAACACCATATATTTT
TRBD1	TRBJ2-1	NA	TRBV30	CAWSPPPPGGYSNEQFF	TGTGCCTGGAGTCCACCCCCCCCAGGGGGCTACAGCAATGAGCAGTTCTTC
NA	TRBJ1-6	NA	TRBV11-2	CASSSGQPEVSPLHF	TGTGCCAGCAGCTCCGGACAGCCTGAAGTGTCACCCCTCCACTTT
NA	TRBJ1-2	NA	TRBV5-4	CASTSDRNYGYTF	TGTGCCAGCACCTCGGACAGAAACTATGGCTACACCTTC
NA	TRBJ1-2	NA	TRBV5-1	CASSLGRNYGYTF	TGCGCCAGCAGCTTAGGCAGGAACTATGGCTACACCTTC
NA	TRBJ2-3	once	TRBV5-6	CASSLAGVGTDTQYF	TGTGCCAGCAGCTTGGCGGGAGTAGGAACAGATACGCAGTATTTT
TRBD1	TRBJ1-5	NA	TRBV4-1	CASSQPTGGRNQPQHF	TGCGCCAGCAGCCAGCCAACAGGGGGTCGCAATCAGCCCCAGCATTTT
NA	TRBJ2-1	NA	TRBV20-1	CSSARLNEQFF	TGCAGCAGTGCTAGATTAAATGAGCAGTTCTTC
TRBD2	TRBJ2-3	NA	TRBV7-3	CASSLIAGGTDTQYF	TGTGCCAGCAGCCTGATAGCGGGGGGCACAGATACGCAGTATTTT
TRBD2	TRBJ2-5	NA	TRBV5-1	CASSLPSGGAGETQYF	TGCGCCAGCAGCTTACCGAGCGGGGGGGCCGGGGAGACCCAGTACTTC
NA	TRBJ2-5	NA	TRBV7-9	CASSLGLAPGTQYF	TGTGCCAGCAGCCTAGGACTCGCCCCGGGGACCCAGTACTTC
NA	TRBJ2-1	NA	TRBV11-2	CASSLGRQVSDEQFF	TGTGCCAGCAGCTTAGGGAGGCAGGTATCCGATGAGCAGTTCTTC
TRBD1	TRBJ1-2	NA	TRBV18	CASSRQGPRGYTF	TGTGCCAGCTCACGACAGGGCCCCCGAGGCTACACCTTC
NA	TRBJ1-1	NA	TRBV15	CATRAGIQRGHPNTEAFF	TGTGCCACCAGGGCGGGGATCCAGCGGGGACACCCGAACACTGAAGCTTTCTTT
NA	TRBJ1-5	once	TRBV27	CASGIPVGGQPQHF	TGTGCCAGCGGGATCCCGGTGGGGGGTCAGCCCCAGCATTTT
NA	TRBJ1-3	NA	TRBV15	CATSRDQGNSGNTIYF	TGTGCCACCAGCAGGGACCAGGGAAACTCTGGAAACACCATATATTTT
NA	TRBJ1-1	NA	TRBV6-5	CASSSRGGDTEAFF	TGTGCCAGCAGCTCCAGGGGTGGGGACACTGAAGCTTTCTTT
TRBD1	TRBJ2-2	NA	TRBV6-2/TRBV6-3	CASRPNRGTGELFF	TGTGCCAGCAGGCCTAACAGGGGAACCGGGGAGCTGTTTTTT
NA	TRBJ1-2	NA	TRBV4-3	CASSQEITSDGYTF	TGCGCCAGCAGCCAAGAAATAACTTCGGATGGCTACACCTTC
NA	TRBJ1-5	NA	TRBV20-1	CSASPGGASNQPQHF	TGCAGTGCTAGTCCGGGGGGGGCAAGCAATCAGCCCCAGCATTTT
TRBD1	TRBJ1-1	NA	TRBV7-8	CASSYREGARAEAFF	TGTGCCAGCAGCTACCGGGAGGGGGCGCGTGCTGAAGCTTTCTTT
NA	TRBJ2-5	few	TRBV3-1/TRBV3-2	CASSQWDGAQETQYF	TGTGCCAGCAGCCAATGGGATGGGGCACAAGAGACCCAGTACTTC
TRBD1	TRBJ2-2	NA	TRBV29-1	CSVEGTVGLWDTGELFF	TGCAGCGTCGAGGGGACAGTGGGCCTCTGGGACACCGGGGAGCTGTTTTTT
NA	TRBJ2-7	NA	TRBV6-4	CASSDGLPSYEQYF	TGTGCCAGCAGTGACGGACTACCCTCCTACGAGCAGTACTTC
TRBD2	TRBJ2-7	NA	TRBV5-8	CASSRGLVNYEQYF	TGTGCCAGCAGTAGGGGACTAGTTAACTACGAGCAGTACTTC
TRBD1	TRBJ1-4	NA	TRBV6-5	CASSYSTGGDEKLFF	TGTGCCAGCAGTTACTCGACAGGGGGCGATGAAAAACTGTTTTTT
TRBD2	TRBJ2-7	NA	TRBV4-1	CASSRGGFSYEQYF	TGCGCCAGTTCCCGGGGAGGGTTCTCCTACGAGCAGTACTTC
NA	TRBJ2-2	NA	TRBV15	CATSRELNTGELFF	TGTGCCACCAGCAGGGAGTTGAACACCGGGGAGCTGTTTTTT
NA	TRBJ2-4	NA	TRBV6-5	CASSPGAHIQYF	TGTGCCAGCAGTCCAGGGGCACACATTCAGTACTTC
NA	TRBJ1-1	NA	TRBV13	CASSTRAQIGRAEAFF	TGTGCCAGCAGCACCCGGGCCCAAATAGGGAGGGCTGAAGCTTTCTTT